Listed below are T cell receptor beta chains from one sample, sequenced in a study of cytomegalovirus exposure and HLA in healthy donors. The method was immunoSEQ multiplex PCR; TCRdb's version includes in-frame clones alone and lacks a portion of them. The specimen's table records about 210,000 clones. The source material was PBMCs. All receptors derive from a woman in her 30s in good health and CMV-seropositive. Each CDR3 is given with its conserved first and last residue. Each record gives: J gene, V gene, CDR3 protein.

J: TRBJ2-5; V: TRBV7-9; CDR3: CASSLAVTSGRPYQETQYF
J: TRBJ1-2; V: TRBV2; CDR3: CASSLVHGYTF
J: TRBJ1-6; V: TRBV14; CDR3: CASSQTTGTVFNSPLHF
J: TRBJ2-7; V: TRBV15; CDR3: CATSRARGYEQYF
J: TRBJ2-5; V: TRBV5-4; CDR3: CASSVQGAQETQYF
J: TRBJ1-2; V: TRBV4-1; CDR3: CASSQTTGGSHGYTF
J: TRBJ1-1; V: TRBV27; CDR3: CASSFGPVNTEAFF
J: TRBJ1-3; V: TRBV5-6; CDR3: CASSLGQEQTIYF
J: TRBJ2-7; V: TRBV15; CDR3: CATSRGGGTYSGNNYEQYF
J: TRBJ2-7; V: TRBV6-5; CDR3: CASSPRPQGAYEQYF
J: TRBJ2-3; V: TRBV19; CDR3: CASSRQDTQYF
J: TRBJ1-5; V: TRBV19; CDR3: CASRSGGQPQHF
J: TRBJ1-1; V: TRBV20-1; CDR3: CSASLNTEAFF
J: TRBJ2-7; V: TRBV5-4; CDR3: CASSFGTRLEQYF
J: TRBJ2-5; V: TRBV18; CDR3: CASSPSKGYQETQYF
J: TRBJ1-2; V: TRBV7-9; CDR3: CASSTGDRAAPGYTF
J: TRBJ2-7; V: TRBV2; CDR3: CASRRNLDSSAYEQYF
J: TRBJ2-3; V: TRBV6-6; CDR3: CASWEIAGGLTDTQYF
J: TRBJ1-3; V: TRBV19; CDR3: CASSIDRDSGNTIYF
J: TRBJ2-3; V: TRBV10-3; CDR3: CAISESTWGADTQYF
J: TRBJ1-1; V: TRBV10-1; CDR3: CASSSDREAFF
J: TRBJ1-4; V: TRBV5-1; CDR3: CASSLGGQMNEKLFF
J: TRBJ1-1; V: TRBV7-8; CDR3: CASSYQNTEAFF
J: TRBJ1-2; V: TRBV28; CDR3: CASRLEQRGYTF
J: TRBJ1-6; V: TRBV30; CDR3: CAWSRGWEDSPLHF
J: TRBJ2-3; V: TRBV10-3; CDR3: CAITDRGPDTQYF
J: TRBJ2-5; V: TRBV28; CDR3: CASFLRDRQETQYF
J: TRBJ2-2; V: TRBV6-1; CDR3: CASSRLDTQRGELFF
J: TRBJ1-2; V: TRBV18; CDR3: CASSPPSARSNYGYTF
J: TRBJ2-2; V: TRBV9; CDR3: CASSVQGQGYLGELFF
J: TRBJ1-3; V: TRBV5-4; CDR3: CASSDFQGPSGNTIYF
J: TRBJ2-1; V: TRBV7-2; CDR3: CASSSVSNEQFF
J: TRBJ2-3; V: TRBV5-4; CDR3: CASSLVAGSTDTQYF
J: TRBJ2-1; V: TRBV14; CDR3: CASSQGVTSGNRINEQFF
J: TRBJ2-5; V: TRBV19; CDR3: CASSVVRQTWETQYF
J: TRBJ1-1; V: TRBV7-6; CDR3: CASSLDALGPYEAFF
J: TRBJ2-7; V: TRBV7-2; CDR3: CASSYRTSGYEQYF
J: TRBJ2-2; V: TRBV11-2; CDR3: CASSSGLASTGELFF
J: TRBJ2-5; V: TRBV9; CDR3: CASSTGLAEQETQYF
J: TRBJ2-7; V: TRBV5-1; CDR3: CASSRGNSYEQYF
J: TRBJ2-3; V: TRBV13; CDR3: CASSLEGVGGKSTDTQYF
J: TRBJ2-5; V: TRBV2; CDR3: CASRGVGQGRPETQYF
J: TRBJ1-4; V: TRBV18; CDR3: CASSPMVTGASEKLFF
J: TRBJ2-3; V: TRBV10-2; CDR3: CASRHTSGGDSDTQYF
J: TRBJ1-1; V: TRBV6-6; CDR3: CASSSVGSRGTEAFF
J: TRBJ1-4; V: TRBV28; CDR3: CASSSFLGGREKLFF
J: TRBJ2-2; V: TRBV10-1; CDR3: CASSLYQGTGELFF
J: TRBJ1-1; V: TRBV10-1; CDR3: CASTSGQGDTEAFF
J: TRBJ2-1; V: TRBV12-5; CDR3: CASGADTPYNEQFF
J: TRBJ1-2; V: TRBV10-3; CDR3: CAISESKVLTANYGYTF
J: TRBJ2-3; V: TRBV6-5; CDR3: CASRRTGGIDTQYF
J: TRBJ1-5; V: TRBV19; CDR3: CASTPSGRGTNQPQHF